This T cell receptor (beta chain) was documented in a study of tumor and adjacent non-tumor tissue in lung cancer. The template was RNA from unsorted bulk tissue. Distant lung tissue was collected more than 3 cm away from the tumor edge. A modified ARM-PCR protocol with three rounds of nested PCR amplified TCRbeta. TCRdb re-called the multiplex PCR reads through MiXCR, storing one row per CDR3 protein. This table holds approximately 100,000 distinct CDR3 sequences, around three fifths found once. Between the trimmed V and J ends, which lost 3 bases and 0 bases, there was a span of 16 bases. Germline CDR1 reads DFQATT; CDR2 reads SNEGSKA (reference sequence). The CDR3 length is 16 residues. Details on this clonotype: Being one base from a much bigger clone, this may be a read error.

This rearrangement joins TRBV20-1 to TRBJ2-3; maybe TRBD2 (5 bases). The sequenced sample consisted of distant non-tumor lung tissue. The receptor was isolated from a man aged 25-45 years with non-small cell lung cancer. CDR3: CSASSLQTNSTDTQYF. The CDR3 DNA is TGCAGTGCTAGTTCCTTACAGACTAACAGCACAGATACGCAGTATTTT.